These 8 T cell receptor beta chains originate from one sample sequenced in a study of cytomegalovirus exposure and HLA in healthy donors. The PCR had 60 Vbeta and 13 Jbeta primers. Data came from immunoSEQ multiplex PCR; TCRdb stores just in-frame clones and leaves some out. The repertoire holds under 250,000 clones, with about 85% as singletons. Sequencing was carried out using PBMCs. Every receptor here comes from a girl aged 2-10 years in good health and CMV-seronegative.

V is TRBV27 and J is TRBJ2-7, with TRBD1 identical over 8 bases. CDR1 and CDR2 (germline): MNHEY, SMNVEV (reference sequence). V lost 5 bases, J lost 2 bases, and 5 bases stayed unmatched. The CDR3 runs 14 residues. CDR3 DNA sequence: TGTGCCAGCAGTCCCCGGACAGGGCCCTACGAGCAGTACTTC. This translates into CASSPRTGPYEQYF.

V gene TRBV30 combines with J gene TRBJ2-7; TRBD2 is a possible D gene (5 bases). Germline V CDR1 and CDR2: GTSNPN, SVGIG (reference sequence). CDR3 length equals 14 residues. V was shortened by 4 bases and J by 1 base, with 14 bases between the two germline ends. The CDR3 loop reads CAWNPAGRSYEQYF. The CDR3 DNA sequence: TGTGCCTGGAACCCGGCGGGTAGGTCCTACGAGCAGTACTTC.

The chain employs TRBV30 and TRBJ1-5, with D uncertain. V was clipped by 1 base and J by 0 bases, with 7 bases between them. This CDR3 comprises 14 residues. Per the germline V gene, CDR1 is GTSNPN and CDR2 is SVGIG (reference sequence). CDR3 nucleotides: TGTGCCTGGAGTGGCGGGGTTAGCAATCAGCCCCAGCATTTT. Translation gives CAWSGGVSNQPQHF.

The J gene is TRBJ2-1, the V gene TRBV5-1, with TRBD2 matching over 10 bases. CDR3 size: 16 residues. V trimming: 4 bases; J trimming: 4 bases; junction bases outside the gene matches: 8. Germline V gene data show CDR1 as SGHRS and CDR2 as YFSETQ. DNA for the CDR3: TGCGCCAGCAGCATTCGAAGCGGGGGGGCTTACAATGAGCAGTTCTTC. Translating gives CASSIRSGGAYNEQFF.

The rearrangement uses TRBV28 and TRBJ1-1, with D perhaps matching TRBD1 (5 bases). V lost 2 bases and J lost 7, with 8 bases in between. Germline loops: CDR1 MDHEN, CDR2 SYDVKM. CDR3 size: 12 residues. CDR3 sequence (DNA): TGTGCCAGCAGTTTAATAGGGGTTGAAGCTTTCTTT. Amino acids: CASSLIGVEAFF.

V is TRBV5-6 and J is TRBJ2-5; the match to TRBD1 covers 7 bases. The CDR3 contains 13 residues. The V gene end was trimmed by 5 bases and the J gene end by 11 bases; junction bases not matched to a gene: 12. Germline CDR1 SGHDT, CDR2 YYEEEE. The CDR3 spells CASSYTGASEQYF. CDR3 DNA: TGTGCCAGCAGTTATACAGGGGCTAGTGAGCAGTACTTC.

V usage is TRBV5-1 and J usage is TRBJ1-4; 9 nucleotides align to TRBD1. V was clipped by 4 bases and J by 3 bases; unmatched bases: 4. This CDR3 is 15 amino acids long. The germline gives CDR1 SGHRS, CDR2 YFSETQ. The CDR3, as DNA: TGCGCCAGCAGCACCAGACAGGGGGCTAATGAAAAACTGTTTTTT. It codes for CASSTRQGANEKLFF.

There are a few counts of this clone. The V call is TRBV7-9, the J call TRBJ2-1; 10 nucleotides align to TRBD2. With V trimmed by 6 bases and J by 8 bases, 7 bases remained unmatched. This CDR3 comprises 14 residues. CDR1 and CDR2 from the germline V gene are SEHNR and FQNEAQ (reference sequence). The CDR3: CASSGSGGYDEQFF. The CDR3 bases are TGTGCCAGCAGTGGTAGCGGGGGGTACGATGAGCAGTTCTTC. The complete variable domain, with remaining parts taken from reference TRBV7-9 and TRBJ2-1, reads DTGVSQNPRHKITKRGQNVTFRCDPISEHNRLYWYRQTLGQGPEFLTYFQNEAQLEKSRLLSDRFSAERPKGSFSTLEIQRTEQGDSAMYLCASSGSGGYDEQFFGPGTRLTVL.